Below are 18 T cell receptor beta chains sequenced from a single sample in a study of control samples from healthy donors and cancer patients (dated by TCRdb to 2018 to 2020). Libraries were made using the immunoSEQ multiplex PCR assay. The immuneACCESS repertoire file appears here via TCRdb, limited to in-frame rearrangements. These files lack a portion of the clones; in checked studies, under half of the deficit traces to unresolved V genes, and the cause of the others is not known. Here the sample has more than 95,000 clones; about 93% occur a single time. Clones ranked in the top ten supply around 2.5% of the sample. The specimen was blood. The receptors come from a man aged 25 to 45 in good health.

The CDR3 region is CASSRLAGGNEQFF. The CDR3 DNA reads as TGCGCCAGCAGCCGACTAGCGGGGGGGAATGAGCAGTTCTTC. The gene calls are TRBV5-1 and TRBJ2-1, with 14 bases fitting TRBD2. The germline V gene has CDR1 SGHRS and CDR2 YFSETQ. Unmatched junction bases numbered 1, after V lost 4 bases and J lost 7 bases. The CDR3 totals 14 residues.

The genes are TRBV6-5 and TRBJ2-7; no firm D call. CDR1 is MNHEY and CDR2 is SVGAGI in the germline V gene. This CDR3 spans 14 amino acids. The ends were cut back, 0 bases at V and 1 base at J, with 7 bases in the middle. CDR3 sequence: CASSYSSGSYEQYV. CDR3 nucleotide sequence: TGTGCCAGCAGTTACTCGTCAGGTTCCTACGAGCAGTACGTC.

This chain joins TRBV19 and TRBJ1-1, with D hard to call. Germline V CDR1 and CDR2: LNHDA, SQIVND (reference sequence). Trimming left V 3 bases short and J 1 base short, with 6 bases between. The CDR3 extends over 13 amino acids. CDR3 DNA sequence: TGTGCCAGTAGTATCCTAAGGAACACTGAAGCTTTCTTT. Protein product: CASSILRNTEAFF.

The chain carries TRBV6-5 and TRBJ1-1; no clear D. V gave up 7 bases and J gave up 4 bases, with 13 bases separating them. Germline CDR1 reads MNHEY; CDR2 reads SVGAGI. The CDR3 covers 13 residues. CDR3 protein: CASTPSRRTEAFF. In DNA form, the CDR3 reads TGTGCCAGCACCCCTAGTCGTCGCACTGAAGCTTTCTTT.

This clone was counted once. This chain's CDR3 is CASSLRTSGGQETQYF. For the CDR3, the DNA is TGTGCCAGCAGCTTAAGGACTAGCGGGGGACAAGAGACCCAGTACTTC. The chain has TRBV7-8 and TRBJ2-5; 13 nucleotides align to TRBD2. V lost 2 bases, J lost 2 bases, and 2 bases stayed unmatched. The CDR3 extends over 16 amino acids. Germline CDR1 is SGHVS and CDR2 is FQNEAQ.

The chain combines TRBV28 with TRBJ2-1; D not resolved. The CDR3 loop spans 11 amino acids. CDR1 and CDR2 (germline): MDHEN, SYDVKM. The V and J ends lost 2 bases and 9 bases respectively, with 5 bases between them. CDR3 DNA sequence: TGTGCCAGCAGTTTAAACGGTGAGCAGTTCTTC. Amino acid sequence: CASSLNGEQFF.

The V call is TRBV6-7, the J call TRBJ1-5; 7 nucleotides agree with TRBD1. TRBV6-7 is classed as an ORF, of uncertain function. J gave up 1 base and V 1 base, and 4 bases lay outside the gene matches. The CDR3 has 16 residues. The CDR3 coding sequence is TGTGCCAGCAGTTACTGGTCGACAGGGAGCAATCAGCCCCAGCATTTT. Protein sequence: CASSYWSTGSNQPQHF.

V is TRBV9 and J is TRBJ2-3, with 12 bases lining up with TRBD2. Germline trimming cut 3 bases from V and 4 bases from J; bases unmatched to any gene: 6. Germline assignment: CDR1 SGDLS and CDR2 YYNGEE. The CDR3 totals 16 residues. DNA of the CDR3: TGTGCCAGCAGCGAGCCTAGCGGGGGGGCTTCAGATACGCAGTATTTT. Its translation: CASSEPSGGASDTQYF.

The V call is TRBV6-6, the J call TRBJ1-1, with D possibly TRBD1 on 5 matching bases. With 5 bases removed from V and 4 bases from J, the gap between germline ends came to 17 bases. CDR3 length: 15 amino acids. Germline-derived CDR1 and CDR2 are MNHNY and SVGAGI (reference sequence). The CDR3 DNA is TGTGCCAGCAGTCGCATGAGCCAGGGAGGCACTGAAGCTTTCTTT. It specifies CASSRMSQGGTEAFF.

V usage is TRBV28 and J usage is TRBJ1-5, with D uncertain. V dropped 3 bases and J dropped 0 bases, with 9 bases sitting between them. There are 15 residues in the CDR3. Germline values: CDR1 MDHEN, CDR2 SYDVKM. The CDR3 DNA is TGTGCCAGCAGTTTTTTGGGGAATAGCAATCAGCCCCAGCATTTT. Translated, it gives CASSFLGNSNQPQHF.

The chain uses TRBV29-1 and TRBJ1-1; D is uncertain. CDR1 SQVTM and CDR2 ANQGSEA come from the germline V gene. V lost 6 bases to trimming and J lost 0 bases, with 8 bases between them. The CDR3 spans 12 residues. The DNA of the CDR3 is TGCAGCGTCGGTAATCTGAACACTGAAGCTTTCTTT. Protein product: CSVGNLNTEAFF. Filled out from reference TRBV29-1 and TRBJ1-1, the complete variable domain reads SAVISQKPSRDICQRGTSLTIQCQVDSQVTMMFWYRQQPGQSLTLIATANQGSEATYESGFVIDKFPISRPNLTFSTLTVSNMSPEDSSIYLCSVGNLNTEAFFGQGTRLTVV.

J is TRBJ1-1 and V is TRBV5-1; D call uncertain. The CDR3 spans 14 residues. Trimming took 2 bases from V and 8 from J, leaving 16 bases between them. Germline CDR1 SGHRS, CDR2 YFSETQ. The CDR3, as DNA: TGCGCCAGCAGCTTTAGCCCGGCCGGGCCGGAAGCTTTCTTT. Its protein product is CASSFSPAGPEAFF.

The chain recombines TRBV6-6 with TRBJ1-2, with 7 bases fitting TRBD1. The CDR3 loop spans 15 amino acids. Unmatched junction bases numbered 10, after V lost 0 bases and J lost 9 bases. Germline V gene sequence: CDR1 MNHNY, CDR2 SVGAGI (reference sequence). The DNA of the CDR3 is TGTGCCAGCAGTTACTCGCAGACAGGGCCTATCAGCTACACCTTC. This translates into CASSYSQTGPISYTF.

This chain joins TRBV28 and TRBJ1-5; 10 bases align to TRBD1. The CDR3 has 14 residues. CDR1 and CDR2 from the germline V gene are MDHEN and SYDVKM. V dropped 6 bases and J dropped 6; count of bases not matched to a gene: 5. The CDR3 spells CASSHWTGGQPQHF. CDR3 nucleotide sequence: TGTGCCAGCAGCCACTGGACAGGGGGTCAGCCCCAGCATTTT.

The chain carries TRBV6-6 and TRBJ2-7; D ambiguous. The length of the CDR3 is 14 residues. The V end was cut by 6 bases, the J end by 2 bases, with 14 bases between. The germline gives CDR1 MNHNY, CDR2 SVGAGI (reference sequence). The CDR3 protein is CASRDQNPPYEQYV. DNA for the CDR3: TGTGCCAGCAGAGACCAGAACCCCCCCTACGAGCAGTACGTC.

The rearrangement uses TRBV11-2 and TRBJ2-1; tentatively, D is TRBD2 (5 bases). Looked up from germline, CDR1 is SGHAT and CDR2 is FQNNGV. V was shortened by 0 bases and J by 4 bases, with 7 bases between the two germline ends. The CDR3 sequence is 14 residues long. CDR3 DNA sequence: TGTGCCAGCAGCTTAGATCGACTATACAATGAGCAGTTCTTC. This encodes CASSLDRLYNEQFF.

The chain recombines TRBV9 with TRBJ1-4, with D perhaps TRBD1 (6 bases). The CDR3 consists of 17 residues. CDR1 and CDR2 (germline): SGDLS, YYNGEE. V was shortened by 3 bases and J by 2 bases, with 17 bases between the two germline ends. The CDR3 is CASSEGGGGPTNEKLFF. CDR3 nucleotide sequence: TGTGCCAGCAGCGAGGGGGGGGGAGGGCCCACTAATGAAAAACTGTTTTTT.

The V and J genes are TRBV6-5 and TRBJ1-2; 9 nucleotides align to TRBD1. The germline V gene encodes CDR1 MNHEY and CDR2 SVGAGI. This CDR3 spans 14 amino acids. V dropped 6 bases and J dropped 2; count of bases not matched to a gene: 4. CDR3 coding DNA: TGTGCCAGCAGCCGACAGGGGGTGAACTATGGCTACACCTTC. It encodes CASSRQGVNYGYTF.